These T cell receptor beta chains were read from a single sample in a study of identical twins. TCRdb re-called the 5' RACE reads through MiXCR, storing one row per CDR3 protein. The table records about 530,000 distinct CDR3 sequences, around 22% of them present only once. These same records also appear under a second study, on yellow fever vaccine responses in identical twins.

The material sequenced was CD4+ T cells sorted from blood. The receptor set was obtained from a woman younger than 35 in good health. Both conserved end residues are part of each CDR3. A D gene is named only where the DNA matches it firmly. Rows may omit the clone size; those that give it use once, few, many or a size class.

J gene,V gene,clone size,D gene,CDR3 DNA,CDR3 protein
TRBJ2-5,TRBV7-9,-,-,TGTGCCAGCAGCTGGACGGAGACCCAGTACTTC,CASSWTETQYF
TRBJ2-1,TRBV9,-,TRBD1,TGTGCCAGCAGCCTAAGACAGGGGACAGTCAATGAGCAGTTCTTC,CASSLRQGTVNEQFF
TRBJ1-4,TRBV28,many,-,TGTGCCAGCAGTTTAACTAATGAAAAACTGTTTTTT,CASSLTNEKLFF
TRBJ1-3,TRBV5-1,many,-,TGCGCCAGCAGCCCAGGACGGAACTCTGGAAACACCATATATTTT,CASSPGRNSGNTIYF
TRBJ2-5,TRBV20-1,few,-,TGCAGTGCTAGAGATGGAACCGCCCCCGGGGAGACCCAGTACTTC,CSARDGTAPGETQYF
TRBJ2-1,TRBV5-1,few,-,TGCGCCAGCACGGGCTTAGCCAACTACAATGAGCAGTTCTTC,CASTGLANYNEQFF
TRBJ1-1,TRBV5-1,-,TRBD1,TGCGCCAGCAGCTTGCGACAGGGAAACACTGAAGCTTTCTTT,CASSLRQGNTEAFF
TRBJ2-7,TRBV7-2,few,-,TGTGCCAGCAGGAGGGGGGGGGTCCCGCCCTACGAGCAGTACTTC,CASRRGGVPPYEQYF
TRBJ1-5,TRBV28,-,-,TGTGCCAGCAGCGTACAGGGATATAGCAATCAGCCCCAGCATTTT,CASSVQGYSNQPQHF
TRBJ1-2,TRBV24-1,-,-,TGTGCCACCAGTGATTGGGGGGACACCAGTTGGGCTAACTATGGCTACACCTTC,CATSDWGDTSWANYGYTF
TRBJ2-7,TRBV5-5,-,-,TGTGCCAGCAGCTTGTGGGTAGGGACCTACGAGCAGTACTTC,CASSLWVGTYEQYF
TRBJ2-3,TRBV12-3/TRBV12-4,-,TRBD2,TGTGCCAGCAGCGTTACGGGGAGCGGGAGGGAGACAGATACGCAGTATTTT,CASSVTGSGRETDTQYF
TRBJ2-1,TRBV7-9,once,-,TGTGCCAGCAGCGGGCCAGGGAAGAGCTCCTACAATGAGCAGTTCTTC,CASSGPGKSSYNEQFF
TRBJ2-1,TRBV20-1,-,-,TGCAGTGCTCCAGTCATCTACAATGAGCAGTTCTTC,CSAPVIYNEQFF
TRBJ2-7,TRBV5-1,-,TRBD2,TGCGCCAGCAGCTTCACGTCGGGAGGATACGAGCAGTACTTC,CASSFTSGGYEQYF
TRBJ1-1,TRBV5-1,many,-,TGCGCCAGCAGCTTGTGGGGGGCAGAAGCTTTCTTT,CASSLWGAEAFF
TRBJ2-1,TRBV6-5,few,TRBD1,TGTGCCAGCAGTTCTCGGGACAGGGGAGTCAATGAGCAGTTCTTC,CASSSRDRGVNEQFF
TRBJ1-5,TRBV12-3/TRBV12-4,few,TRBD1,TGTGCCAGCAGTCCTCGGGCAGGGGGCAACAATCAGCCCCAGCATTTT,CASSPRAGGNNQPQHF
TRBJ2-3,TRBV15,few,-,TGTGCCACCAGCACCTCGGGACTCGACACAGATACGCAGTATTTT,CATSTSGLDTDTQYF
TRBJ2-1,TRBV28,-,TRBD2,TGTGCCAGCCTTTGGGGCGGGAGCTCCTACAATGAGCAGTTCTTC,CASLWGGSSYNEQFF
TRBJ1-2,TRBV29-1,-,TRBD1,TGCAGCGCCGGACAGGGCGACTATGGCTACACCTTC,CSAGQGDYGYTF
TRBJ2-6,TRBV19,-,-,TGTGCCAGTAGTATTCTAGTCTCTGGGGCCAACGTCCTGACTTTC,CASSILVSGANVLTF
TRBJ2-1,TRBV2,once,TRBD2,TGTGCCAGCAGTGAAGGGACGCCGGGACTAGCGGGAGGGGTGAATGAGCAGTTCTTC,CASSEGTPGLAGGVNEQFF
TRBJ1-2,TRBV19,-,-,TGTGCCAGTAGTATCTCCTCTTCAAATTTCTATGGCTACACCTTC,CASSISSSNFYGYTF
TRBJ2-3,TRBV18,-,-,TGTGCCAGCTCACCACAGGCTCACACAGATACGCAGTATTTT,CASSPQAHTDTQYF
TRBJ2-7,TRBV28,-,TRBD1,TGTGCCAGCAGTTTTGGGACAGGGACCTACGAGCAGTACTTC,CASSFGTGTYEQYF
TRBJ1-1,TRBV4-1,-,-,TGCGCCAGCAGCCCCCAGGGAAGCAAACCGGACACTGAAGCTTTCTTT,CASSPQGSKPDTEAFF
TRBJ2-1,TRBV7-3,-,-,TGTGCCAGCAGCAAGGGCAGTCTCTACAATGAGCAGTTCTTC,CASSKGSLYNEQFF
TRBJ2-1,TRBV24-1,-,TRBD2,TGTGCCACCAGTGATTTACCCGGACTAGCACGAAACGAGCAGTTCTTC,CATSDLPGLARNEQFF